This entry concerns a single TCR beta chain. Its specificity is unknown. The sample is drawn from a study of cytomegalovirus exposure and HLA in healthy donors. Study in general: Earlier findings included roughly 120 million unique TCR beta sequences obtained from some 180 million T cells. Study-wide results and limits: Reports indicated that the classifier achieved high specificity and sensitivity in diagnosing cytomegalovirus status.

CDR1 is LNHDA, CDR2 SQIVND, per germline (reference sequence). The germline V and J ends were trimmed by 6 bases and 5 bases, with 19 bases remaining between them. The length of the CDR3 is 15 residues. The PCR used 60 Vbeta and 13 Jbeta primers. Profiled with immunoSEQ multiplex PCR; TCRdb holds only in-frame clones, not every one. The data show 90,000 or so clones, about three quarters seen once. Sequenced input: PBMCs. V is TRBV19 and J is TRBJ2-5, with D possibly TRBD2 on 5 matching bases. The clonotype comes from a male donor in good health and CMV-seropositive. The DNA of the CDR3 is TGTGCCAGTAGCCACCCGCGGCTAGCTCGGGAGACCCAGTACTTC. As protein: CASSHPRLARETQYF.